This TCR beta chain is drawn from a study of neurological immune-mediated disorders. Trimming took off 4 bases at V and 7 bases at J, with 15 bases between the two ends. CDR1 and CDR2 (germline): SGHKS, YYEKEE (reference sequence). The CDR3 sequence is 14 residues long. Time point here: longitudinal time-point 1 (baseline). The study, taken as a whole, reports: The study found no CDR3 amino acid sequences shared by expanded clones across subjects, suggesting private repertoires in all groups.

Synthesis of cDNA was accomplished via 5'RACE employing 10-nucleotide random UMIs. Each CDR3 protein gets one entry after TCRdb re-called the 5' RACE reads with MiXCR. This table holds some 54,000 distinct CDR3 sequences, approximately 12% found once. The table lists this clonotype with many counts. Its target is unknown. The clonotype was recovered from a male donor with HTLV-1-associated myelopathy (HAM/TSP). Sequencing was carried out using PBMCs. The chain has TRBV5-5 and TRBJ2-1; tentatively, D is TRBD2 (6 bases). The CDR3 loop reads CASSIGDSRNEQFF. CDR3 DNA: TGTGCCAGCAGCATTGGGGACTCAAGAAATGAGCAGTTCTTC.